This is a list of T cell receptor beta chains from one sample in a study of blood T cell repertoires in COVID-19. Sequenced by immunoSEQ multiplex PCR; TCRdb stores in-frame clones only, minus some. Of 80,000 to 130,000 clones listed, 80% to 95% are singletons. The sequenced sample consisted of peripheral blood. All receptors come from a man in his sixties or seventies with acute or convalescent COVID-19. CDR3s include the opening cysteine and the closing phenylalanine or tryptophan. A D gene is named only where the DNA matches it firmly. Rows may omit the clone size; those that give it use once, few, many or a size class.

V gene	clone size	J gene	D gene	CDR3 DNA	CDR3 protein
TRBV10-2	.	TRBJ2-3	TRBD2	TGCGCCAGCAGTGGGGGACTAGCGGGGAGCACAGATACGCAGTATTTT	CASSGGLAGSTDTQYF
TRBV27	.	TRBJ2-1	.	TGTGCCAGCAGTTCTCTTAGCCTAGCCGGCAACAATGAGCAGTTCTTC	CASSSLSLAGNNEQFF
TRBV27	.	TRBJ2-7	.	TGTGCCAGCAGTCAGGGATCCACCTACGAGCAGTACTTC	CASSQGSTYEQYF
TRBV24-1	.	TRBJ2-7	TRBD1	TGTGCCACCAGTGAACAGGGGATTCCCTACGAGCAGTACTTC	CATSEQGIPYEQYF
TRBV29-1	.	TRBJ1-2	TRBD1	TGCAGCGTTCTTAACGACAGGGGGAACTATGGCTACACCTTC	CSVLNDRGNYGYTF
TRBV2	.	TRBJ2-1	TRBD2	TGTGCCAGCATGGCCTCTAGCGGGGAGTACAATGAGCAGTTCTTC	CASMASSGEYNEQFF
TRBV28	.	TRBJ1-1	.	TGTGCCAGCAGACCCCTGGAGCAACACACTGAAGCTTTCTTT	CASRPLEQHTEAFF
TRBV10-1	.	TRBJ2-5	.	TGCGCCAGCAGTGATCGCCAGGGTACGCGAGAGACCCAGTACTTC	CASSDRQGTRETQYF
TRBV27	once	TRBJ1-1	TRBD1	TGTGCCAGCAGTTCCCAAACGACAGGGGGTATGAACACTGAAGCTTTCTTT	CASSSQTTGGMNTEAFF
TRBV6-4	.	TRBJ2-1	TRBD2	TGTGCCAGCAGTGTTTACAGTGGTGGGGCGGGAGGATACAATGAGCAGTTCTTC	CASSVYSGGAGGYNEQFF
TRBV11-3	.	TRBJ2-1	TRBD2	TGTGCCAGCAGCTTTTACGGGAGGGCAGGGGATGAGCAGTTCTTC	CASSFYGRAGDEQFF
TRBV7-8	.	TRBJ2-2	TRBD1	TGTGCCAGCAGCTTATTCGGACAGGGACTCTTGGCCGGGGAGCTGTTTTTT	CASSLFGQGLLAGELFF
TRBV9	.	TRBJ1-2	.	TGTGCCAGCAGAGACGAACAGAGCCTTTATGGCTACACCTTC	CASRDEQSLYGYTF
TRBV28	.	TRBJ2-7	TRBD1	TGTGCCAGCAGTCGGACAGGACGGACCGAGCAGTACTTC	CASSRTGRTEQYF
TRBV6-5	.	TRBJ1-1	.	TGTGCCAGCAGTTACGGGGAGGCCACTGAAGCTTTCTTT	CASSYGEATEAFF
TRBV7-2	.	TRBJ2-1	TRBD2	TGTGCCAGCAGCTCTAGCGGACCCTATGAGCAGTTCTTC	CASSSSGPYEQFF
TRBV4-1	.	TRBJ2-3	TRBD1	TGCGCCAGCAGCCTAGGTCCGGGACAGAGTAGCACAGATACGCAGTATTTT	CASSLGPGQSSTDTQYF
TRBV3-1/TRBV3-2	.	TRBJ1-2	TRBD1	TGTGCCAGCAGCGACACCCCGGGACAGGGGGCATATGGCTACACCTTC	CASSDTPGQGAYGYTF
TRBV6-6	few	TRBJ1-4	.	TGTGCCAGCGGCAGAGGGGAAAAACTGTTTTTT	CASGRGEKLFF
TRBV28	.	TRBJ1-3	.	TGTGCCAGCAGTTTACTTCAACCGGGCTCTGGAAACACCATATATTTT	CASSLLQPGSGNTIYF